A single sample gave rise to the 10 T cell receptor beta chains below, sequenced in a study of Ad26.COV2.S vaccination and SARS-CoV-2 variants (dated by TCRdb to about 2021). Library generation was performed with the immunoSEQ multiplex PCR assay. Not all clones reach the TCRdb copy of this immuneACCESS table, which keeps in-frame sequences only. Checked studies attribute under half of the gap to unresolved V genes and leave the rest unexplained. The sample has about 440,000 clones on record, 90% of them singletons. Of the sample, approximately 4.3% is held by the ten largest clones. Sample treatment or condition, as interpreted from the label and publication: roughly 18 received Ad26.COV2.S at low or high dose, single or two shots; a few received placebo; per-sample allocation not given. For vaccine and placebo recipients, repertoires were sequenced using samples collected on day 63 after the first injection.

The source material was peripheral blood, sampled in a trial of Ad26.COV2.S vaccine versus placebo. These receptors were obtained from a person aged 18-60 years who received the Ad26.COV2.S COVID-19 vaccine or a placebo.

The chain links TRBV7-8 to TRBJ2-5; 7 bases agree with TRBD1. CDR3 length: 13 amino acids. J lost 1 base, V lost 5 bases, and 1 base had no gene match. Germline assignment: CDR1 SGHVS and CDR2 FQNEAQ. CDR3 protein: CASSRDSQETQYF. Written as DNA, the CDR3 is TGTGCCAGCAGCAGGGACAGCCAAGAGACCCAGTACTTC.

This sequence joins TRBV29-1 and TRBJ1-1, with a possible D match to TRBD1 (6 bases). V lost 7 bases, J lost 0 bases, and 12 bases lay in between. Germline values: CDR1 SQVTM, CDR2 ANQGSEA. This CDR3 comprises 13 residues. The CDR3 here is CSASDSMNTEAFF. The CDR3 DNA reads TGCAGCGCCTCGGACAGCATGAACACTGAAGCTTTCTTT.

The chain has TRBV9 and TRBJ2-7, with TRBD2 matching over 10 bases. The CDR3 totals 14 residues. Germline V lookup: CDR1 SGDLS, CDR2 YYNGEE. V lost 4 bases, J lost 7 bases, and 8 bases stayed unmatched. As DNA, the CDR3 is TGTGCCAGCAGCAGGGGCAGCGGGAGGGGGGAGCAGTACTTC. It encodes CASSRGSGRGEQYF. Full variable domain (outside the CDR3, taken from reference TRBV9 and TRBJ2-7): DSGVTQTPKHLITATGQRVTLRCSPRSGDLSVYWYQQSLDQGLQFLIQYYNGEERAKGNILERFSAQQFPDLHSELNLSSLELGDSALYFCASSRGSGRGEQYFGPGTRLTVT.

The genes are TRBV30 and TRBJ2-2, with D maybe TRBD2 (5 bases). Germline V gene sequence: CDR1 GTSNPN, CDR2 SVGIG (reference sequence). The V end lost 1 base, the J end lost 0 bases, and 15 bases lay between the germline ends. The CDR3 consists of 17 residues. The CDR3 region is CAWSGTTTRPNTGELFF. For the CDR3, the DNA is TGTGCCTGGAGTGGCACAACCACTAGGCCGAACACCGGGGAGCTGTTTTTT.

The chain combines TRBV7-9 with TRBJ2-3; TRBD2 aligns across 13 bases. The germline CDR1 and CDR2 sequences are SEHNR and FQNEAQ (reference sequence). This CDR3 contains 16 residues. V dropped 3 bases and J dropped 3; count of bases not matched to a gene: 3. The CDR3 nucleotides are TGTGCCAGCAGCTTTCGGACTAGCGGGAGAACAGATACGCAGTATTTT. This translates into CASSFRTSGRTDTQYF.

The chain recombines TRBV2 with TRBJ1-2, with D hard to call. Per the germline V gene, CDR1 is SNHLY and CDR2 is FYNNEI. Trimming removed 3 bases at V and 4 bases at J, with 15 bases between. The CDR3 is 15 residues long. CDR3: CASSESLGQRYGYTF. DNA for the CDR3: TGTGCCAGCAGTGAGTCGTTAGGGCAGCGCTATGGCTACACCTTC.

The chain uses TRBV5-4 and TRBJ2-2; 10 positions match TRBD2. J lost 4 bases, V lost 5 bases, and 17 bases had no gene match. The CDR3 totals 19 residues. Germline CDR1 SGHNT, CDR2 YYREEE (reference sequence). The CDR3 DNA sequence: TGTGCCAGCAGTTCTGGACTAGCGGCCCCATCCTGGGGCACCGGGGAGCTGTTTTTT. Translating gives CASSSGLAAPSWGTGELFF.

V gene TRBV18 combines with J gene TRBJ1-2; D may be TRBD1 (6 bases). Between the trimmed V and J ends, which lost 1 base and 6 bases, there was a span of 21 bases. Germline values: CDR1 KGHSH, CDR2 LQKENI. The CDR3 covers 17 residues. CDR3 DNA: TGTGCCAGCTCACCACTTGGAGAGGGGGGCTGGGTTGATGGCTACACCTTC. This encodes CASSPLGEGGWVDGYTF.

The V and J genes are TRBV28 and TRBJ2-7; D might be TRBD1 (5 bases). The CDR3 has 13 amino acids. Germline V gene data show CDR1 as MDHEN and CDR2 as SYDVKM. Deletions cut 5 bases from V and 3 bases from J, with 11 bases between. The CDR3 DNA sequence: TGTGCCAGCAGTAACAGGTTAAACTACGAGCAGTACTTC. As protein: CASSNRLNYEQYF.

The chain combines TRBV11-3 with TRBJ2-3, with 10 bases fitting TRBD2. This CDR3 region has 18 residues. Germline CDR1 reads SGHNT; CDR2 reads YENEEA. Trimming cost V 0 bases and J 5 bases; bases outside gene matches: 11. Written as DNA, the CDR3 is TGTGCCAGCAGCTTAGACCAGCGGGAGGGCCGGGATTTAGATACGCAGTATTTT. Translated, it gives CASSLDQREGRDLDTQYF.